This entry describes one T cell receptor (beta chain). The antigen is not known. These data originate in a study of shared clonotypes between healthy human individuals. Study results and limitations: What naive subsets generally showed was a larger estimated richness than memory subsets showed.

Assay used: immunoSEQ multiplex PCR; TCRdb lists only in-frame clones, some missing. The profile shows over a million clones, 70% to 80% of them singletons. Trimming took off 1 base at V and 10 bases at J, with 12 bases between the two ends. In germline, CDR1 is SGHDT, CDR2 YYEEEE. The CDR3 loop spans 14 amino acids. The TCR originated in a man aged 18 to 29 in good health. Some clones in this sample may be carry-over from other donors' samples. This chain uses TRBV5-6 with TRBJ1-6; D remains ambiguous. The sequenced sample was memory CD4+ T cells from PBMCs. Subset: CD45RA-negative fraction. As DNA, the CDR3 is TGTGCCAGCAGCTTGTCCGGGTTATCGTCACCCCTCCACTTT. The encoded protein is CASSLSGLSSPLHF.